The TCR beta chain described here comes from a study of shared clonotypes between healthy human individuals. The germline V gene encodes CDR1 MDHEN and CDR2 SYDVKM. This CDR3 is built from 14 residues. In its sample, this clone was seen once. An end of the junction differs from the germline gene, which may be a read error. Sequencing used immunoSEQ multiplex PCR; TCRdb keeps in-frame clones, though not all of them. This table holds nearly 1 million clones, 60% to 85% found once. The sample comprised memory CD4+ T cells sorted from blood. Subset of the sample: CD45RA-negative fraction. The J gene is TRBJ1-5, the V gene TRBV28; D is ambiguous. The receptor's source is a man aged 18 to 30 in good health. DNA of the CDR3: TGTGCCAGCAGTTTTTCGGTAGGGAATCAACCCCAGCATTTT. Encoded protein: CASSFSVGNQPQHF.